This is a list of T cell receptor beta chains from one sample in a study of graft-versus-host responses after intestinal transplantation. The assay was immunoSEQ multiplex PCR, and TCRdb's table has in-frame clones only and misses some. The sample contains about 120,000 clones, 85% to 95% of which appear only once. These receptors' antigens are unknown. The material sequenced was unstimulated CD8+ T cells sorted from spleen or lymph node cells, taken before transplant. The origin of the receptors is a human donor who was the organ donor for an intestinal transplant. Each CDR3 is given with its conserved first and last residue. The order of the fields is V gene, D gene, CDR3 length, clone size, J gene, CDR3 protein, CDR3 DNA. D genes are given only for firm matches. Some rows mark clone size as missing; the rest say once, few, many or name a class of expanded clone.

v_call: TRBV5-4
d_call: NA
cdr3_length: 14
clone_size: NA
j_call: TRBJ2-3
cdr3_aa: CASSLAWGSDTQYF
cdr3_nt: TGTGCCAGCAGCTTGGCATGGGGGTCAGATACGCAGTATTTT

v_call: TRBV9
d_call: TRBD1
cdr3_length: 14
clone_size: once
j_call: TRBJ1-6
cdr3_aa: CASSGQGANSPLHF
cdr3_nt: TGTGCCAGCAGCGGACAGGGGGCGAATTCACCCCTCCACTTT

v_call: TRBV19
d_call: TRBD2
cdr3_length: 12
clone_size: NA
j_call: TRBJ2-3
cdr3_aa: CASTSGSHTQYF
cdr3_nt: TGTGCCAGTACTAGCGGGAGCCATACGCAGTATTTT

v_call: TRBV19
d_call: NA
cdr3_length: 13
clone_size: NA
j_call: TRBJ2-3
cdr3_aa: CASGWGFADTQYF
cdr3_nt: TGTGCCAGTGGCTGGGGGTTCGCAGATACGCAGTATTTT

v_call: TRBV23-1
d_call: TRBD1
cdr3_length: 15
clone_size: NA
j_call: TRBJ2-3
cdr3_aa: CASSQKTGGTDTQYF
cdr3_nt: TGCGCCAGCAGTCAAAAGACAGGGGGCACAGATACGCAGTATTTT

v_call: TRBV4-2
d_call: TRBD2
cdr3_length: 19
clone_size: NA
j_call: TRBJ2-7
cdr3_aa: CASSQEPFARTSGSYEQYF
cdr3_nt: TGTGCCAGCAGCCAAGAGCCATTTGCGAGGACTAGCGGGTCCTACGAGCAGTACTTC

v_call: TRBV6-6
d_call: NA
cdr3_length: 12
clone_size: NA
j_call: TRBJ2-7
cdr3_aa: CASSSAPYEQYF
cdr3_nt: TGTGCCAGCAGTTCCGCTCCCTACGAGCAGTACTTC

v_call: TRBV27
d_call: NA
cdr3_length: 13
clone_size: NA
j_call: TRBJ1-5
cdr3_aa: CASRELSNQPQHF
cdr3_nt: TGTGCCAGCAGGGAACTAAGCAATCAGCCCCAGCATTTT

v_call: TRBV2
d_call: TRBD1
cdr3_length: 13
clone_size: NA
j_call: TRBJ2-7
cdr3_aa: CASSSTGGWEQYF
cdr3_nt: TGTGCCAGCAGCTCGACAGGGGGCTGGGAGCAGTACTTC

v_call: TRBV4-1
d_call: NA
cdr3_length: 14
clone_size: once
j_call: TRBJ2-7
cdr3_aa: CASSQESRGYEQYF
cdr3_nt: TGCGCCAGCAGCCAAGAATCTAGGGGCTACGAGCAGTACTTC

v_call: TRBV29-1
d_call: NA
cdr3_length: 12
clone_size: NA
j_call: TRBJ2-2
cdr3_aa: CSVEEGGGELFF
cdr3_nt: TGCAGCGTTGAAGAGGGTGGCGGGGAGCTGTTTTTT

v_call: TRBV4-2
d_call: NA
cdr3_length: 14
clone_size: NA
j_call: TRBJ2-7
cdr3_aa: CASQEGTTSYEQYF
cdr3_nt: TGTGCCAGCCAAGAGGGGACAACTTCCTACGAGCAGTACTTC

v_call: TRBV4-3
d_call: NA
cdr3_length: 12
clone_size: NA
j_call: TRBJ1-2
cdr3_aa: CASSDGGRGYTF
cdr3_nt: TGCGCCAGCAGCGACGGCGGGAGAGGCTACACCTTC

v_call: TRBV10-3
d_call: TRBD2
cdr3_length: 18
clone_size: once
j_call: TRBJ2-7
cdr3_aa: CAISGGLAGDNGAYEQYF
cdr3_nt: TGTGCCATCAGTGGGGGACTAGCGGGAGATAATGGCGCGTACGAGCAGTACTTC

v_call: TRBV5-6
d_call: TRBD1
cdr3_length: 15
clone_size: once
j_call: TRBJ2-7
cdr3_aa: CASSLAPTGAYEQYF
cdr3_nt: TGTGCCAGCAGCTTGGCCCCGACAGGGGCCTACGAGCAGTACTTC

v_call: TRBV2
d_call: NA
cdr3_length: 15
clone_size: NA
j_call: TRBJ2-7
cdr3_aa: CASSEARGASYEQYF
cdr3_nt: TGTGCCAGCAGTGAAGCGCGAGGCGCCTCCTACGAGCAGTACTTC

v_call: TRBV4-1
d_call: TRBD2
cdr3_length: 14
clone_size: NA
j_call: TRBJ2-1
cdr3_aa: CASSSGSSYNEQFF
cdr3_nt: TGCGCCAGCAGCAGCGGGAGCTCCTACAATGAGCAGTTCTTC

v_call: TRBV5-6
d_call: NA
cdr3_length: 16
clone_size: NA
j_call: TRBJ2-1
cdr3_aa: CASSHSPGLEYNEQFF
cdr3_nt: TGTGCCAGCAGTCATAGTCCGGGACTGGAATACAATGAGCAGTTCTTC

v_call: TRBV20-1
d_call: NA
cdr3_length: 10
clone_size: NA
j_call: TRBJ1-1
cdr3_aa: CSACGDRAFF
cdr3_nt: TGCAGTGCTTGTGGGGATAGAGCTTTCTTT

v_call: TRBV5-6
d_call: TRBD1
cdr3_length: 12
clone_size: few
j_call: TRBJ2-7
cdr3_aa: CASSSGTDEQYF
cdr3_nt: TGTGCCAGCAGCTCGGGGACAGACGAGCAGTACTTC

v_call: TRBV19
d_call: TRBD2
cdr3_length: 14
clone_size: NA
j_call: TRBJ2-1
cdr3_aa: CASSIWGGYNEQFF
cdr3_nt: TGTGCCAGTAGTATCTGGGGGGGGTACAATGAGCAGTTCTTC

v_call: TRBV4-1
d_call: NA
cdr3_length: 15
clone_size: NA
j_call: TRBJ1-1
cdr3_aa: CASSQGNRLGTEAFF
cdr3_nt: TGCGCCAGCAGCCAAGGTAACAGGTTGGGCACTGAAGCTTTCTTT

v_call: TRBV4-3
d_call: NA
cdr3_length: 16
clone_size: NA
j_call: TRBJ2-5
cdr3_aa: CASSQDLDGFQETQYF
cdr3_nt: TGCGCCAGCAGCCAAGATCTTGACGGATTCCAAGAGACCCAGTACTTC

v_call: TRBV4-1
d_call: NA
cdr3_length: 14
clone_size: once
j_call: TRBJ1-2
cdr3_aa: CASSQVIGDYGYTF
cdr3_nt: TGCGCCAGCAGCCAAGTTATAGGGGACTATGGCTACACCTTC

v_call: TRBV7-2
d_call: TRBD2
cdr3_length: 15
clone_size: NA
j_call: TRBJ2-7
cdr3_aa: CASSLFGGATYEQYF
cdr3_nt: TGTGCCAGCAGCTTATTCGGGGGGGCCACCTACGAGCAGTACTTC

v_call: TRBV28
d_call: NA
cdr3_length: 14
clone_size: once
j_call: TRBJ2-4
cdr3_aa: CASSLFSPRDIQYF
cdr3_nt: TGTGCCAGCAGTTTATTCTCCCCGCGGGACATTCAGTACTTC

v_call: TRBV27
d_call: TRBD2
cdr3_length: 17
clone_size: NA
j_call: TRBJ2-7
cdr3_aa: CASSSTGTSGGVREQYF
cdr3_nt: TGTGCCAGCAGTTCTACCGGGACTAGCGGGGGGGTTCGCGAGCAGTACTTC

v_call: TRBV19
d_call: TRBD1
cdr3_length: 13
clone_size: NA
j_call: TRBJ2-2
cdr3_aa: CASSLDRAGELFF
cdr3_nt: TGTGCCAGTAGTCTAGACAGGGCCGGGGAGCTGTTTTTT

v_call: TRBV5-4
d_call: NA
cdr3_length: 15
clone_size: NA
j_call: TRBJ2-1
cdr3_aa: CASSPGLSSYNEQFF
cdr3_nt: TGTGCCAGCAGCCCGGGACTCAGCTCCTACAATGAGCAGTTCTTC

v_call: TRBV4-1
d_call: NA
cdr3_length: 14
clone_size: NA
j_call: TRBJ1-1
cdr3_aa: CASSEAVGITEAFF
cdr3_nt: TGCGCCAGCAGCGAAGCGGTAGGAATCACTGAAGCTTTCTTT

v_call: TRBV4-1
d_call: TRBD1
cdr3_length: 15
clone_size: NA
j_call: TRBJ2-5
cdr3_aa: CASSQLGGQEETQYF
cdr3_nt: TGCGCCAGCAGCCAACTAGGAGGACAGGAAGAGACCCAGTACTTC

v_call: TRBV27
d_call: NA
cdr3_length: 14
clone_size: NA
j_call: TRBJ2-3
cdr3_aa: CASSNRRSTDTQYF
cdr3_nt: TGTGCCAGCAGCAACCGACGGAGCACAGATACGCAGTATTTT

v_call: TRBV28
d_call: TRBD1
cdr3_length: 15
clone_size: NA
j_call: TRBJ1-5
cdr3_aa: CASSWDRTSNQPQHF
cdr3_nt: TGTGCCAGCAGCTGGGACAGAACTAGCAATCAGCCCCAGCATTTT

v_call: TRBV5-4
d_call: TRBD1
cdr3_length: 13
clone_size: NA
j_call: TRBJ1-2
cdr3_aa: CASSIQGADGYTF
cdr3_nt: TGTGCCAGCAGCATACAGGGGGCGGACGGCTACACCTTC

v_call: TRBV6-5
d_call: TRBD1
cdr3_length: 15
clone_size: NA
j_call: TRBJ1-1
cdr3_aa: CASSYSRQGNTEAFF
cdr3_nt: TGTGCCAGCAGTTACTCAAGACAGGGGAACACTGAAGCTTTCTTT

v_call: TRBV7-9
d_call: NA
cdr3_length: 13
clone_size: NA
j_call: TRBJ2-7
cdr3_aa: CASSPTSNYEQYF
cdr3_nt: TGTGCCAGCAGCCCCACTAGTAACTACGAGCAGTACTTC

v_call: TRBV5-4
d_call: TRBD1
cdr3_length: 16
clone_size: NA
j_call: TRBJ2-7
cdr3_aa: CASSSTFQDRSYEQYF
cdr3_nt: TGTGCCAGCAGCTCGACGTTTCAGGACAGGTCCTACGAGCAGTACTTC

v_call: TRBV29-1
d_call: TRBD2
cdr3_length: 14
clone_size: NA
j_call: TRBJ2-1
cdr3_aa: CSARVGLGYNEQFF
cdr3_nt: TGCAGCGCCCGAGTCGGACTAGGGTACAATGAGCAGTTCTTC

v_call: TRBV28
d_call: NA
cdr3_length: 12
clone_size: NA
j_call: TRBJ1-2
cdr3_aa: CASIGRAYGYTF
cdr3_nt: TGTGCCAGCATTGGCAGGGCTTACGGCTACACCTTC

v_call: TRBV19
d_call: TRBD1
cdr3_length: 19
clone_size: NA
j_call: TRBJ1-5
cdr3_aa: CAFNTLGQGGWGGNQPQHF
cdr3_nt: TGTGCCTTTAACACCCTCGGACAGGGCGGGTGGGGCGGCAATCAGCCCCAGCATTTT

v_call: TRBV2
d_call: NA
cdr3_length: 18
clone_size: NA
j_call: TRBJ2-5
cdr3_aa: CASISFGRHVRLQETQYF
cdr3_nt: TGTGCCAGCATCTCGTTCGGCAGACACGTTCGGCTTCAAGAGACCCAGTACTTC

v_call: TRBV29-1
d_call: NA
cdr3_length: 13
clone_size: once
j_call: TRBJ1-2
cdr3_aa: CSVVGGVDYGYTF
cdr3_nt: TGCAGCGTTGTGGGGGGGGTAGACTATGGCTACACCTTC

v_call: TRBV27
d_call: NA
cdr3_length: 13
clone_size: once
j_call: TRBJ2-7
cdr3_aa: CASSLGRSYEQYF
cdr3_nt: TGTGCCAGCAGTTTAGGCAGATCCTACGAGCAGTACTTC

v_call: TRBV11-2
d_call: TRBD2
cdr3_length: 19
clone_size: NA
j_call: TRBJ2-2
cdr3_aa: CASSPITSGRASWTGELFF
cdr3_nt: TGTGCCAGCAGCCCCATAACTAGCGGGAGGGCCTCATGGACCGGGGAGCTGTTTTTT

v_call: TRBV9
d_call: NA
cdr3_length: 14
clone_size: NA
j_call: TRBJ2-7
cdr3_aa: CASSPPQGGNEQYF
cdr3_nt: TGTGCCAGCAGCCCCCCGCAGGGGGGAAACGAGCAGTACTTC

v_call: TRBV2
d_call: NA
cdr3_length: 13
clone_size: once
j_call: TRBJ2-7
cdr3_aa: CASSEELPYEQYF
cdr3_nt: TGTGCCAGCAGTGAAGAATTACCCTACGAGCAGTACTTC

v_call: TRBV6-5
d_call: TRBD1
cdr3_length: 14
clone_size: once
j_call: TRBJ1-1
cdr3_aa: CASYYRGGGTEAFF
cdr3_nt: TGTGCCAGTTACTACAGGGGAGGTGGCACTGAAGCTTTCTTT

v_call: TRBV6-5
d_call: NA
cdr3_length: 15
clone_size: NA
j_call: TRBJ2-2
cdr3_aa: CASNPDNSNTGELFF
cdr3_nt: TGTGCCAGCAACCCGGACAACTCGAACACCGGGGAGCTGTTTTTT

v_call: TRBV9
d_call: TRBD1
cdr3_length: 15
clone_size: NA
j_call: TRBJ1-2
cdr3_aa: CASSAGPGTGAGYTF
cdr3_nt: TGTGCCAGCAGCGCCGGTCCCGGGACAGGGGCTGGCTACACCTTC

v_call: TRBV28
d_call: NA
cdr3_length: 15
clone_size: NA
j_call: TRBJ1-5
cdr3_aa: CASSLRGYSNQPQHF
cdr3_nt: TGTGCCAGCAGTTTGCGGGGTTATAGCAATCAGCCCCAGCATTTT

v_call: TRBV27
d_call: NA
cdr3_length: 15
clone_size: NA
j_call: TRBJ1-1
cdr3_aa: CASSLSQGRWAEAFF
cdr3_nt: TGTGCCAGCAGTTTATCACAGGGCAGGTGGGCTGAAGCTTTCTTT

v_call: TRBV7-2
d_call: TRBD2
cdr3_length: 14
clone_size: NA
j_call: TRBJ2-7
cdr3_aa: CASSLGGGPYEQYF
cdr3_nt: TGTGCCAGCAGCTTGGGGGGAGGGCCCTACGAGCAGTACTTC

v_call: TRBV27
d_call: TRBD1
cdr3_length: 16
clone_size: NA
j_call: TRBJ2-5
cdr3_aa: CASSKTGTVYQETQYF
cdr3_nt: TGTGCCAGCAGCAAGACAGGGACAGTATACCAAGAGACCCAGTACTTC

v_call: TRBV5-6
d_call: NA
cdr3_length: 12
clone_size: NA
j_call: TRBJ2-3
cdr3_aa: CASSLSTDTQYF
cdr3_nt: TGTGCCAGCAGCTTAAGCACAGATACGCAGTATTTT

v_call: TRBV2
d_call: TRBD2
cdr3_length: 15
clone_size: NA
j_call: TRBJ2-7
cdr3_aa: CASSSFLAGADEQYF
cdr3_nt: TGTGCCAGCAGTTCCTTCCTCGCGGGAGCCGACGAGCAGTACTTC